These 11 T cell receptor beta chains were sequenced from one sample in a study of T cell repertoires in cytomegalovirus infection. TCRdb re-analysed the reads in MiXCR, keeping a single row per CDR3 protein. Of nearly 650,000 distinct CDR3 sequences listed, about 24% are singletons. Material for sequencing was CD8+ T cells from PBMCs. The receptors come from a human donor in good health (CMV status not recorded). Some clones in this sample may be carry-over from other donors' samples.

This clonotype was found a few times. The chain joins TRBV7-8 to TRBJ1-5, with D unclear. The length of the CDR3 is 15 residues. Trimming cost V 2 bases and J 0 bases, with 8 bases left between them. Per the germline V gene, CDR1 is SGHVS and CDR2 is FQNEAQ. CDR3 in DNA: TGTGCCAGCAGCTTAATCCCCCGTAGCAATCAGCCCCAGCATTTT. As protein: CASSLIPRSNQPQHF.

J is TRBJ2-1 and V is TRBV27, with 7 bases aligning to TRBD1. The germline V gene encodes CDR1 MNHEY and CDR2 SMNVEV (reference sequence). CDR3 length equals 13 residues. The junction had 6 bases not matched to a gene; V was cut back by 6 bases and J by 7 bases. CDR3 residues: CASSRDSINEQFF. The DNA for the CDR3 is TGTGCCAGCAGCAGGGACAGCATTAATGAGCAGTTCTTC.

This clonotype was observed at least ten times. This CDR3 reads CASSFASGTYEQYV. CDR3 nucleotide sequence: TGTGCCAGCAGCTTCGCTAGCGGAACCTACGAGCAGTACGTC. V and J are TRBV7-2 and TRBJ2-7; TRBD2 matches at 7 bases. CDR1 and CDR2 (germline): SGHTA, FQGNSA. The CDR3 totals 14 residues. J gave up 2 bases and V 3 bases, and 4 bases lay outside the gene matches.

This clonotype was seen more than once but under ten times. The chain carries TRBV28 and TRBJ2-2, with a weak D call TRBD2 (6 bases). This CDR3 region has 15 residues. Germline CDR1 and CDR2: MDHEN and SYDVKM. The germline V and J ends were trimmed by 6 bases and 5 bases, with 16 bases remaining between them. CDR3 DNA: TGTGCCAGCAGCCCCGTCGGGGGTGGGACCGGGGAGCTGTTTTTT. Encoded protein: CASSPVGGGTGELFF.

This clonotype was counted ten times or more. The chain carries TRBV6-6 and TRBJ1-5; 9 nucleotides line up with TRBD1. Per the germline V gene, CDR1 is MNHNY and CDR2 is SVGAGI (reference sequence). This CDR3 spans 14 amino acids. V lost 7 bases and J lost 5; bases outside the gene matches: 6. For the CDR3, the DNA is TGTGCCAGCAACGACAGGGGGGCTCATCAGCCCCAGCATTTT. This codes for CASNDRGAHQPQHF.

This clonotype was seen only a few times. J is TRBJ1-5 and V is TRBV28; TRBD1 aligns across 9 bases. V lost 5 bases to trimming and J lost 2 bases; unmatched junction nucleotides: 4. There are 15 residues in the CDR3. The germline V gene encodes CDR1 MDHEN and CDR2 SYDVKM. CDR3 nucleotide sequence: TGTGCCAGCAGTGACAGGGGGGGCGGCAATCAGCCCCAGCATTTT. Its translation: CASSDRGGGNQPQHF.

This clonotype was observed a few times. The gene calls are TRBV7-9 and TRBJ1-5; TRBD1 might be the D (6 bases). This CDR3 has 18 amino acids. Germline loops: CDR1 SEHNR, CDR2 FQNEAQ (reference sequence). The ends were cut back, 2 bases at V and 0 bases at J, with 17 bases in the middle. The CDR3 bases are TGTGCCAGCAGCTTACTCCGGAAAGGGGGTTATAGCAATCAGCCCCAGCATTTT. Translated, it gives CASSLLRKGGYSNQPQHF. Variable domain in full (rest from reference TRBV7-9 and TRBJ1-5): DTGVSQNPRHKITKRGQNVTFRCDPISEHNRLYWYRQTLGQGPEFLTYFQNEAQLEKSRLLSDRFSAERPKGSFSTLEIQRTEQGDSAMYLCASSLLRKGGYSNQPQHFGDGTRLSIL.

The CDR3 DNA follows: TGTGCCAGCAGTTTGGTCGGGGGACAGTCCAAAAACATTCAGTACTTC. Protein: CASSLVGGQSKNIQYF. The chain employs TRBV28 and TRBJ2-4; maybe TRBD1 (7 bases). Trimming left V 3 bases short and J 2 bases short, with 14 bases between. Germline CDR1 and CDR2: MDHEN and SYDVKM. The CDR3 is made up of 16 amino acids.

This clonotype occurred many times. The chain uses TRBV7-2 and TRBJ1-2; the D is unclear. The V and J ends lost 2 bases and 5 bases respectively, with 6 bases between them. The CDR3 consists of 12 residues. Germline assignment: CDR1 SGHTA and CDR2 FQGNSA. As DNA, the CDR3 is TGTGCCAGCAGCTTAAAAGGGTATGGCTACACCTTC. Translation: CASSLKGYGYTF. Variable domain in full (rest from reference TRBV7-2 and TRBJ1-2): GAGVSQSPSNKVTEKGKDVELRCDPISGHTALYWYRQSLGQGLEFLIYFQGNSAPDKSGLPSDRFSAERTGGSVSTLTIQRTQQEDSAVYLCASSLKGYGYTFGSGTRLTVV.

This clonotype was detected only a few times. The chain employs TRBV9 and TRBJ2-2; D is undetermined. Germline CDR1 and CDR2: SGDLS and YYNGEE. CDR3 length equals 13 residues. The V end was cut by 4 bases, the J end by 3 bases, with 7 bases between. CDR3 loop: CASSPWDTGELFF. DNA of the CDR3: TGTGCCAGCAGCCCCTGGGACACCGGGGAGCTGTTTTTT.

The rearrangement links TRBV7-6 to TRBJ2-3, with 12 bases fitting TRBD1. J gave up 5 bases and V 5 bases, and 11 bases lay outside the gene matches. The CDR3 runs to 17 residues. The germline CDR1 and CDR2 sequences are SGHVS and FNYEAQ. This CDR3 is CASSELGGTGGVDTQYF. Written as DNA, the CDR3 is TGTGCCAGCAGCGAACTCGGCGGGACAGGGGGCGTAGATACGCAGTATTTT. Looking up the rest from reference TRBV7-6 and TRBJ2-3 gives the full variable domain: GAGVSQSPRYKVTKRGQDVALRCDPISGHVSLYWYRQALGQGPEFLTYFNYEAQQDKSGLPNDRFSAERPEGSISTLTIQRTEQRDSAMYRCASSELGGTGGVDTQYFGPGTRLTVL.